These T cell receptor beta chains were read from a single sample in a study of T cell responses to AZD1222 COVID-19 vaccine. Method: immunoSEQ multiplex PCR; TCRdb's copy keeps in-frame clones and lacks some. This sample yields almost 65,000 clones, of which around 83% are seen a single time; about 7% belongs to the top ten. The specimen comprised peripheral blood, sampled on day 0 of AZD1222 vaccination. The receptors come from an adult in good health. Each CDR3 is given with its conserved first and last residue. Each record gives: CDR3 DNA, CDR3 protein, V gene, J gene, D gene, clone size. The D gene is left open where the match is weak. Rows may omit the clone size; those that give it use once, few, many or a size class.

cdr3_nt: TGTGCCAGCAGCTTGGCGAGCTGGGGGGCGGAGGACACTGAAGCTTTCTTT
cdr3_aa: CASSLASWGAEDTEAFF
v_call: TRBV5-8
j_call: TRBJ1-1
d_call: NA
clone_size: NA

cdr3_nt: TGTGCCAGCAGTGAAGGGGTCGGACAGATCTCGGGCGAAAAACTGTTTTTT
cdr3_aa: CASSEGVGQISGEKLFF
v_call: TRBV2
j_call: TRBJ1-4
d_call: NA
clone_size: NA

cdr3_nt: TGTGCCAGCAGTTTTGGCCGGAGCTCCTACAATGAGCAGTTCTTC
cdr3_aa: CASSFGRSSYNEQFF
v_call: TRBV27
j_call: TRBJ2-1
d_call: NA
clone_size: once

cdr3_nt: TGTGCCAGCAGTTTATGGACAGGGTCAGCAGATACGCAGTATTTT
cdr3_aa: CASSLWTGSADTQYF
v_call: TRBV27
j_call: TRBJ2-3
d_call: TRBD1
clone_size: NA

cdr3_nt: TGTGCCAGCAGCCTCCAGGGGGGTTGGGGGTCCTACGAGCAGTACTTC
cdr3_aa: CASSLQGGWGSYEQYF
v_call: TRBV7-2
j_call: TRBJ2-7
d_call: NA
clone_size: NA

cdr3_nt: TGTGCCAGCAGCACCCAGGGCTATAATTCACCCCTCCACTTT
cdr3_aa: CASSTQGYNSPLHF
v_call: TRBV5-6
j_call: TRBJ1-6
d_call: NA
clone_size: NA

cdr3_nt: TGCAGTGCTAGTGTTGTGGCTGGGGCCAACGTCCTGACTTTC
cdr3_aa: CSASVVAGANVLTF
v_call: TRBV20-1
j_call: TRBJ2-6
d_call: NA
clone_size: once

cdr3_nt: TGTGCCAGCAGTGGCCCAGGGGGCAAGACCTACGAGCAGTACTTC
cdr3_aa: CASSGPGGKTYEQYF
v_call: TRBV27
j_call: TRBJ2-7
d_call: TRBD1
clone_size: NA

cdr3_nt: TGTGCCAGCAGCTTAGATGGGCGGGACAGGGCCGTTTTT
cdr3_aa: CASSLDGRDRAVF
v_call: TRBV7-9
j_call: TRBJ1-6
d_call: TRBD1
clone_size: NA

cdr3_nt: TGTGCCATCCGGACTCCCAAGGGCGCCCAGTACTTC
cdr3_aa: CAIRTPKGAQYF
v_call: TRBV12-3/TRBV12-4
j_call: TRBJ2-5
d_call: NA
clone_size: NA